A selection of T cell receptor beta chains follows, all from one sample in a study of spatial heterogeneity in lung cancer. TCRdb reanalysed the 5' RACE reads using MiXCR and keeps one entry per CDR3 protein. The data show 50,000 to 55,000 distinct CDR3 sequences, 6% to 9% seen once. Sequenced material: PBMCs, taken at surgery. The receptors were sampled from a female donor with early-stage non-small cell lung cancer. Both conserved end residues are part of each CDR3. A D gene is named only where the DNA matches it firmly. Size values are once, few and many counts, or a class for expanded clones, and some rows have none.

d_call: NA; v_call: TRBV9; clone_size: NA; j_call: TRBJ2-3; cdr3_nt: TGTGCCAGCAGCGCAGACGGGGGGCCGGTCGATACGCAGTATTTT; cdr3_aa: CASSADGGPVDTQYF
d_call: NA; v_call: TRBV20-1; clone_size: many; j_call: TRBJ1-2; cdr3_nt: TGCAGTGCTAGAGATCGGTCGGGCAGGTTTTATGGCTACACCTTC; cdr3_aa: CSARDRSGRFYGYTF
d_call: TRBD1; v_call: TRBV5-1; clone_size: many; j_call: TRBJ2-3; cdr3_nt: TGCGCCAGCAGCACCGGACAGGGAGGTGATACGCAGTATTTT; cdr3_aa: CASSTGQGGDTQYF
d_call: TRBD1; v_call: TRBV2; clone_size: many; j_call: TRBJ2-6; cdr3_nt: TGTGCCAGCAGTGAGGGCAGGGGGATCCGCTCTGGGGCCAACGTCCTGACTTTC; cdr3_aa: CASSEGRGIRSGANVLTF
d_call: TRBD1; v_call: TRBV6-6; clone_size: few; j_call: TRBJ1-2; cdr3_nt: TGTGCCAGCAGTTCCTTGGGACAGGCGCTCAACTATGGCTACACCTTC; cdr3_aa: CASSSLGQALNYGYTF
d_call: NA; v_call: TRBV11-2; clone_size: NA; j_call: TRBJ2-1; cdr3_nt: TGTGCCAGCAGCTGGGAAATATCCAATGAGCAGTTCTTC; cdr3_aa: CASSWEISNEQFF
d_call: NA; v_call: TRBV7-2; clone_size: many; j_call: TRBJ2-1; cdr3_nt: TGTGCCAGCAGCGGGGGGGCCACCTACAATGAGCAGTTCTTC; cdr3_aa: CASSGGATYNEQFF
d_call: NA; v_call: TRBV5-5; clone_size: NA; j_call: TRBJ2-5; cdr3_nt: TGTGCCAGCAGCTTGATGAGCACACAAGAGACCCAGTACTTC; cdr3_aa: CASSLMSTQETQYF
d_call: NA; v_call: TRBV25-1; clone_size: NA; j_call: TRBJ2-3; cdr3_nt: TGTGCCAGCAGTGACCGGGGATCCGGCACAGATACGCAGTATTTT; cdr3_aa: CASSDRGSGTDTQYF
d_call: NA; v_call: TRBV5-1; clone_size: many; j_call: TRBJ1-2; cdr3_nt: TGCGCCAGCAGCTTGGGGCGGTCAGCTAACTATGGCTACACCTTC; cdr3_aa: CASSLGRSANYGYTF